This passage covers 5 T cell receptor beta chains from one sample sequenced in a study of T cell changes during pregnancy in multiple sclerosis. Some clones are missing from TCRdb's copy, which holds only in-frame ones; the method was immunoSEQ multiplex PCR. Of approximately 37,000 clones detected, roughly 93% appear once; the ten largest clones hold 0.7% to 1%. The source was CD4+ T cells from peripheral blood mononuclear cells, collected before pregnancy. The receptors were gathered from a female donor with multiple sclerosis, enrolled in a pregnancy study.

J is TRBJ2-5 and V is TRBV18, with 13 bases fitting TRBD2. CDR1 and CDR2 from the germline V gene are KGHSH and LQKENI. The CDR3 is 16 residues long. V shed 3 bases and J 4 bases; nucleotides not matched to a gene: 5. For the CDR3, the DNA is TGTGCCAGCTCACCGAGGGGACTAGCGGGGTTAGAGACCCAGTACTTC. Protein: CASSPRGLAGLETQYF.

CDR3 residues: CASSPLGGNTEAFF. In DNA, the CDR3 is TGTGCCAGCAGTCCCCTAGGAGGGAACACTGAAGCTTTCTTT. This chain links TRBV27 with TRBJ1-1; D unclear. The CDR3 has 14 residues. Germline V lookup: CDR1 MNHEY, CDR2 SMNVEV (reference sequence). Trimming stripped 5 bases from V and 1 base from J, with 11 bases between.

The V call is TRBV4-3, the J call TRBJ2-1; 8 bases line up with TRBD2. The CDR3 has 17 amino acids. Germline-derived CDR1 and CDR2 are LGHNA and YSLEER. The V gene end was trimmed by 0 bases and the J gene end by 9 bases; junction bases not matched to a gene: 13. In DNA, the CDR3 is TGCGCCAGCAGCCAAGACGTCAGCGGGAGCGGGGTCAGTGAGCAGTTCTTC. It translates to CASSQDVSGSGVSEQFF.

This clone has a handful of counts. The chain employs TRBV10-3 and TRBJ2-1, with 14 bases aligning to TRBD2. Per the germline V gene, CDR1 is ENHRY and CDR2 is SYGVKD. CDR3 length equals 16 residues. V lost 7 bases and J lost 7; bases outside the gene matches: 9. Here the CDR3 reads CAIKLEGLAGVNEQFF. CDR3 sequence (DNA): TGTGCCATCAAGCTTGAGGGACTAGCGGGAGTTAATGAGCAGTTCTTC.

The rearrangement links TRBV19 to TRBJ2-6; D ambiguous. CDR3 length: 16 amino acids. Germline V gene data show CDR1 as LNHDA and CDR2 as SQIVND (reference sequence). The germline V and J ends were trimmed by 0 bases and 0 bases, with 6 bases remaining between them. The CDR3 sequence: CASSIEGSSGANVLTF. As DNA, the CDR3 is TGTGCCAGTAGTATAGAGGGCAGCTCTGGGGCCAACGTCCTGACTTTC.